Listed below are T cell receptor beta chains from one sample, sequenced in a study of cytomegalovirus exposure and HLA in healthy donors. TCRdb keeps only in-frame clones here, not all; method: immunoSEQ multiplex PCR. The sample yields some 150,000 clones, 70% to 80% seen once. Sequenced input: PBMCs. Receptor source: a man aged 18-30 years in good health and CMV-seronegative. The CDR3 runs from the conserved cysteine through the conserved F or W. D genes are given only for firm matches. The listing skips clone size in some rows; elsewhere it reads once, few, many or a size class.

CASRLPGTANTEAFF | TGCGCCAGCCGTCTGCCCGGGACAGCGAACACTGAAGCTTTCTTT | TRBJ1-1 | once | TRBD1 | TRBV5-1
CASSVGGETQYF | TGTGCCAGCAGCGTAGGGGGAGAGACCCAGTACTTC | TRBJ2-5 | NA | NA | TRBV28
CASSKLDKQGSYGYTF | TGTGCCAGCAGCAAATTGGATAAACAGGGGAGCTATGGCTACACCTTC | TRBJ1-2 | NA | NA | TRBV21-1
CASSDTGGKQEAFF | TGTGCCAGCAGCGATACAGGGGGCAAACAAGAAGCTTTCTTT | TRBJ1-1 | once | TRBD1 | TRBV28
CAWSLGGQGDEQYF | TGTGCCTGGAGTTTAGGGGGACAGGGTGACGAGCAGTACTTC | TRBJ2-7 | once | TRBD1 | TRBV30
CAIADRVHTEAFF | TGTGCCATCGCGGACAGGGTGCACACTGAAGCTTTCTTT | TRBJ1-1 | NA | TRBD1 | TRBV10-3
CASHSVATNEKLFF | TGTGCCAGCCACTCGGTGGCAACTAATGAAAAACTGTTTTTT | TRBJ1-4 | few | NA | TRBV19
CASSRDSSEKLFF | TGTGCCAGCTCTCGGGACAGTTCCGAAAAACTGTTTTTT | TRBJ1-4 | NA | TRBD1 | TRBV18
CASSLSSDSGNQPQHF | TGTGCCAGCAGTTTATCCTCGGACAGCGGCAATCAGCCCCAGCATTTT | TRBJ1-5 | NA | NA | TRBV28
CASNDPRGSNTEAFF | TGTGCCAGTAATGACCCCCGGGGGTCGAACACTGAAGCTTTCTTT | TRBJ1-1 | few | NA | TRBV19
CASSYSMGQRHYEQYF | TGTGCCAGCAGTTACTCTATGGGACAGCGACACTACGAGCAGTACTTC | TRBJ2-7 | NA | TRBD1 | TRBV6-5
CASSQGQLTYTQYF | TGTGCCAGCAGTCAGGGACAGCTCACCTATACGCAGTATTTT | TRBJ2-3 | NA | TRBD1 | TRBV6-5
CASSQGPGTGPYEQYF | TGTGCCAGCAGCCAAGGGCCCGGGACAGGGCCCTACGAGCAGTACTTC | TRBJ2-7 | NA | TRBD1 | TRBV27
CASSPSGIADTQYF | TGTGCCAGCAGCCCTAGCGGGATAGCAGATACGCAGTATTTT | TRBJ2-3 | NA | TRBD2 | TRBV7-2
CASSLARTGDEQFF | TGCGCCAGCAGCTTGGCCCGGACAGGGGATGAGCAGTTCTTC | TRBJ2-1 | NA | TRBD1 | TRBV5-1